This TCR beta chain was documented in a study of shared clonotypes between healthy human individuals (dated by TCRdb to 2020 to 2022). Regarding the study in general: Three men and two women, aged 18 to 49 years, made up the cohort. Libraries were prepared and TCR repertoires were sequenced by different laboratories using diverse techniques, in order to increase sequencing depth and limit assay-specific biases. To estimate repertoire size and how much clonotype sharing occurs between individuals, the study deeply sequenced the blood TCR repertoires of several healthy adults. Per donor, leukapheresis produced somewhere between about 0.94 and 10 billion PBMCs. The paper's findings and limits, for the study overall: Pairwise subsampling led to the expectation that sequencing depth would affect the degree of clonotype sharing among donors. Only blood was sampled, and tissue TCR repertoires likely differ from those in blood. The small number of donors limited the genetic and exposure-history diversity represented.

Using the deep immunoSEQ assay, TCR CDR3 regions were amplified from genomic DNA by multiplex PCR. Extracted genomic DNA from each cell subset was spread evenly across all wells of several immunoSEQ 96-well plates, with each plate serving as a replicate. For unsorted PBMC, roughly 270 ng genomic DNA, equal to tens of thousands of T cell genomes, was loaded into each replicate PCR. Ten immunoSEQ deep assay plates were used to sequence the unsorted PBMC genomic DNA. Purified libraries were quantified with a Qubit 3.0 fluorometer, sized on a Bioanalyzer 2100, and re-quantified with the KAPA Library Quantification kit. Every immunoSEQ 96-well plate was sequenced on a separate single-read 150-cycle Illumina NextSeq 550 flow cell. Turning to the authors' computational methods: Because the immunoSEQ output held only junctional sequences and lacked quality scores, the filtering could not match the filtering applied to full-length reads. Sequences were annotated with PyIR, a Python wrapper for IgBLAST v1.9, using IMGT germline references to assign V/J genes and CDR3. Any read was removed if the V/J assignment was weak (E-value above 1e-6), the CDR3 was missing, or the read contained stop codons, out-of-frame junctions, or ambiguous translated residues. A V3J clonotype was defined by an identical inferred V gene, J gene, and CDR3 amino acid sequence. The percentage overlap between two repertoires was calculated by dividing the number of shared unique clonotypes by the size of the smaller repertoire. Richness of each repertoire was evaluated using RTK rarefaction, the Chao1 estimator, and Recon v2.1 estimates of unobserved clonotypes. Imported from immuneACCESS, the table was reduced by TCRdb to in-frame sequences with V and J called. These copies leave out some clones; in studies compared against another copy, an unresolved V gene accounts for under half, and the cause of the remainder is not known. V and J calls and clone size are copied from that table; D and trimming were computed from the DNA. Here the sample has 400,000 to 550,000 clones; 79% occur a single time. In total, the top ten clones hold less than 15% of the sample.

As to this clone: Its antigen remains unidentified. No much larger clone exists at a distance of one base, and base qualities are not known.

Healthy HIV-negative adults with no recently reported acute infections or vaccinations were included as donors. All donors were Caucasian adults living in Nashville, Tennessee, USA. For unsorted samples, tens of millions of PBMCs were counted, and genomic DNA was extracted using the QIAamp DNA Blood Mini kit. After blood collection by leukapheresis, PBMCs were isolated using Ficoll-Histopaque density gradient centrifugation and then cryopreserved in the vapor phase of liquid nitrogen. There are 15 amino acids in the CDR3, from cysteine to phenylalanine inclusive. The sequence is cut down to CDR3 DNA, 45 bases in frame from base 1. The germline V gene encodes CDR1 SGHVS and CDR2 FNYEAQ. V loses 0 bases, J loses 1 base, and the germline ends lie 9 bases apart.

The rearranged segments are TRBV7-6 and TRBJ1-1; no D gene can be assigned with confidence. The receptor was isolated from a woman between 40 and 50 years old in good health. Some clones in this sample may be carry-over from other donors' samples. Material: PBMCs. The base sequence is TGTGCCAGCAGCTTAGCGGGCCAGACGAACACTGAAGCTTTCTTT. This gives the protein CASSLAGQTNTEAFF.